This TCR beta chain is drawn from a study of technical replicates of blood from a handful of donors (dated by TCRdb to about 2017). Libraries were prepared through the immunoSEQ multiplex PCR assay. This is the immuneACCESS table as TCRdb keeps it, with only in-frame sequences that have V and J called. A part of the clones is gone; compared with another copy, unresolved V genes explain less than half, and the rest is unexplained. Present in this sample are 72,000 or so clones, about 90% of which were seen just once. The ten largest clones represent 0.42% of the sample. The CDR3, from cysteine to phenylalanine, totals 15 residues. Of all the DNA, just the CDR3 is kept, 45 bases in frame from base 1. Via the germline V gene, CDR1 is SGHTA and CDR2 FQGNSA. The trim is 5 bases for V and 2 bases for J, with a gap of 14 bases between the germline ends. With regard to this clone: It has no known antigen specificity. The input lacks base qualities; no much larger clone sits a single base away.

The receptor chain draws on TRBV7-2 and TRBJ2-3, and the D gene may be TRBD2, 6 bases matching. The sample was T cells isolated from PBMCs. The receptor was derived from a human donor in good health. The nucleotide sequence reads as follows: TGTGCCAGCAGCCCTCTTAGCGGAGACACAGATACGCAGTATTTT. It encodes CASSPLSGDTDTQYF.